One sample yielded the 2 T cell receptor beta chains listed below, sequenced in a study of blood T cell repertoires in COVID-19. Assay used: immunoSEQ multiplex PCR; TCRdb lists only in-frame clones, some missing. The sample has approximately 320,000 clones; 87% are singletons. The sequenced sample consisted of PBMCs or T cells enriched from blood (not recorded which). The receptors stem from a young woman who had recovered from COVID-19.

The rearrangement links TRBV7-2 to TRBJ1-1; D not resolved. The CDR3 totals 12 residues. Germline V lookup: CDR1 SGHTA, CDR2 FQGNSA. Trimming shortened V by 5 bases and J by 0 bases, and 4 bases separated the two germline ends. In DNA form, the CDR3 reads TGTGCCAGCAGCCCGGTGAACACTGAAGCTTTCTTT. Translating it yields CASSPVNTEAFF.

This clone was seen once. The chain employs TRBV27 and TRBJ2-7; 8 bases agree with TRBD1. CDR1 is MNHEY and CDR2 is SMNVEV in the germline V gene (reference sequence). The V and J ends lost 4 bases and 12 bases, in that order; junction bases with no gene match: 11. CDR3 length: 13 amino acids. This CDR3 reads CASSSLDRDLPYF. The CDR3 nucleotides are TGTGCCAGCAGTTCCCTGGACAGGGACCTTCCGTACTTC.